A single count supports the clone carrying this T cell receptor beta chain. The data are from a study of blood T cell repertoires in COVID-19. Sequencing was performed with immunoSEQ multiplex PCR; in TCRdb, only in-frame clones are kept and a portion is missing. Among tens of thousands of clones, 85% were seen once, and the ten largest hold less than 7%. V was clipped by 4 bases and J by 2 bases; unmatched bases: 6. The CDR3 loop spans 14 amino acids. Germline CDR1 and CDR2: SGHDT and YYEEEE. The sequencing input was peripheral blood. The sequence was obtained from a middle-aged man with active COVID-19. The genes are TRBV5-6 and TRBJ2-7, with 7 positions matching TRBD1. The chain's CDR3 is CASSAWDSPYEQYF. The CDR3 nucleotides read TGTGCCAGCAGCGCCTGGGACAGCCCCTACGAGCAGTACTTC.